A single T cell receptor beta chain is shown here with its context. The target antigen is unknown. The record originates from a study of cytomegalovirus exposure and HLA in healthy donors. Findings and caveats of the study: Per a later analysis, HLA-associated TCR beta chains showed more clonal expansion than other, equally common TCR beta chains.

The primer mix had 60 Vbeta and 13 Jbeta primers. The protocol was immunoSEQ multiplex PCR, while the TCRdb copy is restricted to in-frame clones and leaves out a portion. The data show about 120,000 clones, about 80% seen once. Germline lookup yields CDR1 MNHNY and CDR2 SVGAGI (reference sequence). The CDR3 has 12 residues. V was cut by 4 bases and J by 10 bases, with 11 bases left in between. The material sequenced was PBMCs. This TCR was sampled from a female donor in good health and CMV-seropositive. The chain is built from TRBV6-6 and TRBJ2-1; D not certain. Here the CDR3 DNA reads TGTGCCAGCAGTTTCGAGTTCGGGGAGCAGTTCTTC. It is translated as CASSFEFGEQFF.